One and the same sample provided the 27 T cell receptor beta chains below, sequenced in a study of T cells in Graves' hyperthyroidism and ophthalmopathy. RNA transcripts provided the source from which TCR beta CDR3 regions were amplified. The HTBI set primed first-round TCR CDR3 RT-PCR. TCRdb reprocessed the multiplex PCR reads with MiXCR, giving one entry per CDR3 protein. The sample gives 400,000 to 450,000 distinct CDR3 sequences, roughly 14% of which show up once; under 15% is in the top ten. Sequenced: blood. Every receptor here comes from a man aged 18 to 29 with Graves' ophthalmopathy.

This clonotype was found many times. CDR3 sequence reads: CASSPLAGGPYEQYF. In DNA form, the CDR3 reads TGCGCCAGCAGCCCATTAGCGGGAGGGCCCTACGAGCAGTACTTC. The chain has TRBV5-1 and TRBJ2-7; 11 positions match TRBD2. The J segment lost 2 bases and the V segment lost 4 bases, leaving 5 bases of the junction unmatched. The CDR3 has 15 amino acids. CDR1 is SGHRS and CDR2 is YFSETQ in the germline V gene.

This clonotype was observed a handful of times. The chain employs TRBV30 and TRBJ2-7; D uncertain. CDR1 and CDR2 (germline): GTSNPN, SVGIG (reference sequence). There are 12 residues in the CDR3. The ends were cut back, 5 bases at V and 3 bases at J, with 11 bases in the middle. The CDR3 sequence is CAWSGERYEQYF. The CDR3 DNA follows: TGTGCCTGGTCTGGGGAACGCTACGAGCAGTACTTC.

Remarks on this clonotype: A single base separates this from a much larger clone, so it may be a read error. Written as DNA, the CDR3 is TGTGCCACCAGTGACACTGGACTAGCGGCGCGCGAGCAGTACTTC. Protein product: CATSDTGLAAREQYF. The chain couples TRBV24-1 to TRBJ2-7; 10 positions agree with TRBD2. Germline CDR1 KGHDR, CDR2 SFDVKD. V lost 4 bases, J lost 6 bases, and 8 bases stayed unmatched. The CDR3 totals 15 residues.

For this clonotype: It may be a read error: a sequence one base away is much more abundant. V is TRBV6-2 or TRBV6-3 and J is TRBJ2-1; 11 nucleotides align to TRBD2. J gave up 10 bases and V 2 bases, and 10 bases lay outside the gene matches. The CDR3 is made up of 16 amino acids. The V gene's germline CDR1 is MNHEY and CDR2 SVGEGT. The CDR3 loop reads CASSYALAGATYEQFF. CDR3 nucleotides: TGTGCCAGCAGTTACGCACTAGCGGGGGCTACATACGAGCAGTTCTTC.

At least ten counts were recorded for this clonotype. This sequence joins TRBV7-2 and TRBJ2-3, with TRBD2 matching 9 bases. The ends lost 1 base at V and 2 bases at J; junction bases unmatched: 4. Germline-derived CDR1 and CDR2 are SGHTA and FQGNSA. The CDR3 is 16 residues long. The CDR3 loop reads CASSLDLAGNTDTQYF. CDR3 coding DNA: TGTGCCAGCAGCTTAGATCTAGCGGGGAACACAGATACGCAGTATTTT. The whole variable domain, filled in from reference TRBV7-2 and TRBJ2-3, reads GAGVSQSPSNKVTEKGKDVELRCDPISGHTALYWYRQSLGQGLEFLIYFQGNSAPDKSGLPSDRFSAERTGGSVSTLTIQRTQQEDSAVYLCASSLDLAGNTDTQYFGPGTRLTVL.

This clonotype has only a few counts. As DNA, the CDR3 is TGTGCCAGCAGCCCCGCGGGGAATGAGCAGTTCTTC. Translating gives CASSPAGNEQFF. The V call is TRBV7-9, the J call TRBJ2-1, with TRBD2 as a possible D gene (6 bases). CDR1 SEHNR and CDR2 FQNEAQ come from the germline V gene (reference sequence). Trimming shortened V by 5 bases and J by 7 bases, and 9 bases separated the two germline ends. The CDR3 totals 12 residues.

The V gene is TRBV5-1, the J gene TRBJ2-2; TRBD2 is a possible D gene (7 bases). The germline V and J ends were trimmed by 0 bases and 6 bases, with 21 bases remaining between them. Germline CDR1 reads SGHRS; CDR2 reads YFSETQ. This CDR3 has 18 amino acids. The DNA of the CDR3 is TGCGCCAGCAGCTTGGCCAGGGGCGGCGGGAGAGGAGCCGGGGAGCTGTTTTTT. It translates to CASSLARGGGRGAGELFF.

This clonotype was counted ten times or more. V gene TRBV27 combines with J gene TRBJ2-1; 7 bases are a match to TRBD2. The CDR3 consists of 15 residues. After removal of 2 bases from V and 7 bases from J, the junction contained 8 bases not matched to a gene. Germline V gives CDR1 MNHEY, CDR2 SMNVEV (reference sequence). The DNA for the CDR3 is TGTGCCAGCAGTTTAGGGCCAGGGAGGGTAAATGAGCAGTTCTTC. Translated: CASSLGPGRVNEQFF.

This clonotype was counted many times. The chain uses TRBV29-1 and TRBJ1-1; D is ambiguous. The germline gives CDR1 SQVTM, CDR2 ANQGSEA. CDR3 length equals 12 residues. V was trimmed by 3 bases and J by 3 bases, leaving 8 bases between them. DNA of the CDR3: TGCAGCGTTGAGCCCAGCTACACTGAAGCTTTCTTT. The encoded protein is CSVEPSYTEAFF.

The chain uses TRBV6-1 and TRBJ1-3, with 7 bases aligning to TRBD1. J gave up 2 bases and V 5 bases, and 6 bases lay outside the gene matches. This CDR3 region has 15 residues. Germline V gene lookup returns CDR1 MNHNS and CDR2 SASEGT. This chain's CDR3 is CASSTSDRAGNTIYF. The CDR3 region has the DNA TGTGCCAGCAGTACCTCCGACAGGGCTGGAAACACCATATATTTT.

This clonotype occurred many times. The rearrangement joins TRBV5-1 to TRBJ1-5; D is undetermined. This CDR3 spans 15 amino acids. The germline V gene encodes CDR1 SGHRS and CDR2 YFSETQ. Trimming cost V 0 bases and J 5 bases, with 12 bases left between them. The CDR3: CASSLVPTPDQPQHF. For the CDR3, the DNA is TGCGCCAGCAGCTTGGTACCAACGCCCGATCAGCCCCAGCATTTT.

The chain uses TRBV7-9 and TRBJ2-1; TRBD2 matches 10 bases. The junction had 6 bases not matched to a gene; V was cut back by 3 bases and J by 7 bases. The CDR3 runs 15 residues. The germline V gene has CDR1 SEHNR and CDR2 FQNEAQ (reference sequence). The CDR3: CASSLLGLAKNEQFF. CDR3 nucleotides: TGTGCCAGCAGCTTGCTGGGACTAGCGAAAAATGAGCAGTTCTTC. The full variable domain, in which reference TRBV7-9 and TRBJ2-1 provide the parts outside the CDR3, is DTGVSQNPRHKITKRGQNVTFRCDPISEHNRLYWYRQTLGQGPEFLTYFQNEAQLEKSRLLSDRFSAERPKGSFSTLEIQRTEQGDSAMYLCASSLLGLAKNEQFFGPGTRLTVL.

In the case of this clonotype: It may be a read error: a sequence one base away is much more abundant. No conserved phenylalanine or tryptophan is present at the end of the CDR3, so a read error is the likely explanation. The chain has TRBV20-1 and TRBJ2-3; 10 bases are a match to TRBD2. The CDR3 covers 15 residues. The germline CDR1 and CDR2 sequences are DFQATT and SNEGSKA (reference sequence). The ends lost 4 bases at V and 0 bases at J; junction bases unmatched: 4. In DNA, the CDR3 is TGCAGTGCTATAGGGGGACTAGCGAGCACAGATACGCAGTATCTT. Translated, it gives CSAIGGLASTDTQYL.

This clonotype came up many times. CDR3 sequence reads: CASSEALQETQYF. Here the CDR3 DNA reads TGTGCCAGCAGTGAGGCGCTACAAGAGACCCAGTACTTC. The chain employs TRBV25-1 and TRBJ2-5; no firm D call. The V and J ends lost 3 bases and 2 bases respectively, with 7 bases between them. Germline CDR1 and CDR2: MGHDK and SYGVNS. The CDR3 is 13 residues long. Full variable domain (rest looked up from reference TRBV25-1 and TRBJ2-5): EADIYQTPRYLVIGTGKKITLECSQTMGHDKMYWYQQDPGMELHLIHYSYGVNSTEKGDLSSESTVSRIRTEHFPLTLESARPSHTSQYLCASSEALQETQYFGPGTRLLVL.

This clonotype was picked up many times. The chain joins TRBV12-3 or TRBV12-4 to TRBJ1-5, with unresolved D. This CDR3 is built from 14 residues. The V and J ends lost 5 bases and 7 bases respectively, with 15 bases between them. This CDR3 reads CASSTDMMRQPQHF. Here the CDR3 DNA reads TGTGCCAGCAGTACCGACATGATGAGGCAGCCCCAGCATTTT.

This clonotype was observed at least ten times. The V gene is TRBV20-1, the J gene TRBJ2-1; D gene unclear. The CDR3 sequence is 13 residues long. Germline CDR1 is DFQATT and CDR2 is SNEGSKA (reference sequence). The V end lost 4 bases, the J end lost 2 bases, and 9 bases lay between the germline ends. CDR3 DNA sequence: TGCAGTGCTACCCCGTTTACCTACAATGAGCAGTTCTTC. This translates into CSATPFTYNEQFF.

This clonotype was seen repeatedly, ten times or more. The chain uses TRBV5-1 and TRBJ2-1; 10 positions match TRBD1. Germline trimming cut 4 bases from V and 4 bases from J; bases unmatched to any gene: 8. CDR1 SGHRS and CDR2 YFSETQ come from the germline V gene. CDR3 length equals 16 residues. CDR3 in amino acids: CASSVRDRGGYNEQFF. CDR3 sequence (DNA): TGCGCCAGCAGCGTAAGGGACAGGGGAGGGTACAATGAGCAGTTCTTC.

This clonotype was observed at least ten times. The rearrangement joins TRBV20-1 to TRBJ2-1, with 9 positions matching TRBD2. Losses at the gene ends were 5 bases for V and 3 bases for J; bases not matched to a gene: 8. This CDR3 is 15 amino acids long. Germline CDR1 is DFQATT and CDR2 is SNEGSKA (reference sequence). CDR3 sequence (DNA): TGCAGTGCTCCTGGACTAGCGAGAGACTACAATGAGCAGTTCTTC. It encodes CSAPGLARDYNEQFF.

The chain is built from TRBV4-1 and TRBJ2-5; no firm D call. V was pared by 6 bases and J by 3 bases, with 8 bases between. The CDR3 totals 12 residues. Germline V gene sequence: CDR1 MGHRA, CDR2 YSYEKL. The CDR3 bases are TGCGCCAGCAGTGGGGTGAAAGAGACCCAGTACTTC. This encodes CASSGVKETQYF.

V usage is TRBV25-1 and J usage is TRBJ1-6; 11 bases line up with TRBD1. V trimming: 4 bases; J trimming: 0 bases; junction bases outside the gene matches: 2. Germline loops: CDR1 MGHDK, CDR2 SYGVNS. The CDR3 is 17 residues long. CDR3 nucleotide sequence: TGTGCCAGCAGTGGGGACAGGGGGAACTCCTATAATTCACCCCTCCACTTT. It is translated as CASSGDRGNSYNSPLHF.

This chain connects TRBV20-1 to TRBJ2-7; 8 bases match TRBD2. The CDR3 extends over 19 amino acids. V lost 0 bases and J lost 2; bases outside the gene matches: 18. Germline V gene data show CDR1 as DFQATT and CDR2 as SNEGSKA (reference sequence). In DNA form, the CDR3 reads TGCAGTGCTAGAGATCTCTTAACTAGAGGCGGACTAGCAGCCTACGAGCAGTACTTC. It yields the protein CSARDLLTRGGLAAYEQYF.

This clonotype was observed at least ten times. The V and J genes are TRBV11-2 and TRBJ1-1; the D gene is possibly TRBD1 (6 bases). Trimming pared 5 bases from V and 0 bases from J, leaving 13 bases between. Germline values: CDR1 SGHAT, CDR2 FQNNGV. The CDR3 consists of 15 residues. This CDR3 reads CASSTQTGMNTEAFF. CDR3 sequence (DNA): TGTGCCAGCAGCACCCAGACAGGTATGAACACTGAAGCTTTCTTT.

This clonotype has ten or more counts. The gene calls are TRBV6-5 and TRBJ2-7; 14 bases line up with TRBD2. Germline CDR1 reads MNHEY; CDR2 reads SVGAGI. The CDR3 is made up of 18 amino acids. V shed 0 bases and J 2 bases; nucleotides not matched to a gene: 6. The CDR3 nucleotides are TGTGCCAGCAGTTACTCGATAATGGGACTAGCGGGAGCCTACGAGCAGTACTTC. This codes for CASSYSIMGLAGAYEQYF.

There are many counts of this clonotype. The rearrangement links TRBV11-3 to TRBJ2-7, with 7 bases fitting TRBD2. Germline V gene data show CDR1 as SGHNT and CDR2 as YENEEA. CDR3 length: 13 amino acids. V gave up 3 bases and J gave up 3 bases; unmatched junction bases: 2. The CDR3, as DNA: TGTGCCAGCAGCTTTTCGGGGGGCTACGAGCAGTACTTC. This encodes CASSFSGGYEQYF.

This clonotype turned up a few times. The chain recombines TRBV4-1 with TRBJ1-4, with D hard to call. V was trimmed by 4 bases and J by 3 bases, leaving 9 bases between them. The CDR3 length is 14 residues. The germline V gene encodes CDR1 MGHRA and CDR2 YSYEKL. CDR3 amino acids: CASSRGSSNEKLFF. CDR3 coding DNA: TGCGCCAGCAGCCGCGGCAGCTCTAATGAAAAACTGTTTTTT.

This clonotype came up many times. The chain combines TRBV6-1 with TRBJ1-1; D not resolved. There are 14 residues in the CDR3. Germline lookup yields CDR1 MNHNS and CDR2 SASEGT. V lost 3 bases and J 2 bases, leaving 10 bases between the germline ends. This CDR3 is CASSETDGNTEAFF. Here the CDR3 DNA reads TGTGCCAGCAGTGAGACTGACGGCAACACTGAAGCTTTCTTT.

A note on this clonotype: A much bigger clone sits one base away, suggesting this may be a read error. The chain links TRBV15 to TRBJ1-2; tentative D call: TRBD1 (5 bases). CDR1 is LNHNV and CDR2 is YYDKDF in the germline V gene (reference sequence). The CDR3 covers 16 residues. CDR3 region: CGTSSGTGFRHYGYTF. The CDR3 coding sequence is TGTGGCACCAGCAGCGGGACCGGCTTCCGGCACTATGGCTACACCTTC.